Shown below are 20 T cell receptor beta chains from a single sample sequenced in a study of blood T cell repertoires in COVID-19. Using immunoSEQ multiplex PCR, the repertoire was profiled, and TCRdb retains in-frame clones only, with some absent. The table has around 300,000 clones, about 87% seen once; the top ten hold about 3%. Specimen: PBMCs or T cells enriched from blood (not recorded which). Every receptor here comes from a woman aged 50 to 60 who had recovered from COVID-19.

This clone was seen just once. This chain uses TRBV6-6 with TRBJ2-1; D might be TRBD2 (6 bases). V dropped 6 bases and J dropped 4 bases, with 19 bases sitting between them. Germline V gene lookup returns CDR1 MNHNY and CDR2 SVGAGI (reference sequence). This CDR3 has 16 amino acids. The CDR3 loop reads CASSQFLADSYNEQFF. The CDR3 DNA sequence: TGTGCCAGCAGCCAATTCTTAGCGGATAGTTACAATGAGCAGTTCTTC.

CDR3 DNA sequence: TGCGCCAGCAGTTCAGGGGGGTCCATGAACACTGAAGCTTTCTTT. Residues: CASSSGGSMNTEAFF. The chain carries TRBV5-1 and TRBJ1-1; 7 nucleotides match TRBD1. This CDR3 is 15 amino acids long. J was trimmed by 0 bases and V by 5 bases; bases with no gene match: 7. Germline V gene sequence: CDR1 SGHRS, CDR2 YFSETQ.

The V and J genes are TRBV27 and TRBJ2-1; D perhaps matches TRBD1 (5 bases). This CDR3 has 13 amino acids. V lost 3 bases, J lost 9 bases, and 12 bases lay in between. CDR1 is MNHEY, CDR2 SMNVEV, per germline (reference sequence). CDR3 sequence reads: CASSFSRASEQFF. The CDR3 nucleotides are TGTGCCAGCAGTTTCTCCAGGGCAAGTGAGCAGTTCTTC.

CDR3 nucleotides: TGTGCCAGCAGCCAATCAGGGATCAACACTGAAGCTTTCTTT. This gives the protein CASSQSGINTEAFF. The chain is built from TRBV3-1 (or the pseudogene TRBV3-2) and TRBJ1-1; a possible D gene is TRBD1 (5 bases). Looked up from germline, CDR1 is LGHDT and CDR2 is YNNKEL (reference sequence). Trimming left V 2 bases short and J 2 bases short, with 9 bases between. The CDR3 loop spans 14 amino acids.

The V and J genes are TRBV27 and TRBJ2-7; 13 bases map to TRBD2. Trimming removed 0 bases from V and 8 bases from J; junction bases left unmatched: 10. Germline V gene data show CDR1 as MNHEY and CDR2 as SMNVEV (reference sequence). This CDR3 has 17 amino acids. The CDR3 nucleotides read TGTGCCAGCAGTTTATCGACGGGGGGGACTAGCGGGACCAAGCAGTACTTC. Amino acid sequence: CASSLSTGGTSGTKQYF.

The V and J genes are TRBV30 and TRBJ1-3; 9 nucleotides agree with TRBD1. The CDR3 totals 14 residues. Germline V gene sequence: CDR1 GTSNPN, CDR2 SVGIG (reference sequence). After removal of 8 bases from V and 3 bases from J, the junction contained 8 bases not matched to a gene. The DNA of the CDR3 is TGTGCCGCTCCGGGACAGGGTATTGGAAACACCATATATTTT. It codes for CAAPGQGIGNTIYF.

The chain employs TRBV14 and TRBJ1-3, with a weak D call TRBD1 (6 bases). Trimming pared 4 bases from V and 2 bases from J, leaving 15 bases between. Germline CDR1 reads SGHDN; CDR2 reads FVKESK. The CDR3 is 16 amino acids. The CDR3 DNA reads as TGTGCCAGCAGCCTCAGGGGAGCGGGGGCTGGAAACACCATATATTTT. Translating gives CASSLRGAGAGNTIYF.

This clone was seen a handful of times. V gene TRBV7-9 combines with J gene TRBJ2-7; D is perhaps TRBD2 (6 bases). Looked up from germline, CDR1 is SEHNR and CDR2 is FQNEAQ (reference sequence). Trimming took off 5 bases at V and 7 bases at J, with 18 bases between the two ends. There are 14 residues in the CDR3. This chain's CDR3 is CASSRGTTNGEQYF. CDR3 nucleotide sequence: TGTGCCAGCAGCCGCGGGACGACTAACGGGGAGCAGTACTTC.

V is TRBV15 and J is TRBJ2-7; D is uncertain. The V and J ends lost 1 base and 1 base respectively, with 5 bases between them. The germline V gene encodes CDR1 LNHNV and CDR2 YYDKDF (reference sequence). The CDR3 contains 13 residues. CDR3 sequence reads: CATSRVSSYEQYF. The DNA of the CDR3 is TGTGCCACCAGCAGAGTCAGTTCCTACGAGCAGTACTTC.

The chain carries TRBV6-2 or TRBV6-3 and TRBJ1-1; 8 positions match TRBD1. The CDR3 runs to 13 residues. Per germline, CDR1 MNHEY and CDR2 SVGEGT. The ends lost 5 bases at V and 7 bases at J; junction bases unmatched: 6. CDR3 sequence: CASSLTGVGEAFF. The CDR3 region has the DNA TGTGCCAGCAGTCTGACAGGGGTGGGTGAAGCTTTCTTT.

This clone has a handful of counts. The V and J genes are TRBV12-3 or TRBV12-4 and TRBJ1-2, with D tentatively TRBD1 (5 bases). The CDR3 covers 13 residues. V lost 2 bases, J lost 5 bases, and 9 bases lay in between. The CDR3 loop reads CASSLSGYYGYTF. The CDR3 DNA is TGTGCCAGCAGTTTATCAGGGTATTATGGCTACACCTTC.

The rearrangement links TRBV28 to TRBJ1-3, with D uncertain. The V and J ends lost 8 bases and 2 bases respectively, with 7 bases between them. The germline V gene encodes CDR1 MDHEN and CDR2 SYDVKM. There are 12 residues in the CDR3. For the CDR3, the DNA is TGTGCCAGCTCCGGTCCTGGAAACACCATATATTTT. It is translated as CASSGPGNTIYF.

The chain joins TRBV4-3 to TRBJ1-2, with D tentatively TRBD1 (6 bases). The germline V gene encodes CDR1 LGHNA and CDR2 YSLEER. Trimming left V 0 bases short and J 4 bases short, with 12 bases between. The CDR3 runs 15 residues. The CDR3 coding sequence is TGCGCCAGCAGCCAAGAGACTGGGGGCGTCTATGGCTACACCTTC. This sequence encodes CASSQETGGVYGYTF.

This chain joins TRBV28 and TRBJ1-1, with D possibly matching TRBD1 (6 bases). The CDR3 extends over 14 amino acids. Per germline, CDR1 MDHEN and CDR2 SYDVKM. V was shortened by 5 bases and J by 3 bases, with 13 bases between the two germline ends. As DNA, the CDR3 is TGTGCCAGCAGTCCCAGGACAGCCTACACTGAAGCTTTCTTT. This gives the protein CASSPRTAYTEAFF.

This clone is a singleton in its sample. V usage is TRBV5-1 and J usage is TRBJ1-3, with D possibly being TRBD1 (6 bases). The CDR3 has 15 residues. The V gene lost 0 bases and the J gene lost 4 bases, with 11 bases spanning the gap. Germline V gene data show CDR1 as SGHRS and CDR2 as YFSETQ. The CDR3 is CASSLESGDGNTIYF. The DNA of the CDR3 is TGCGCCAGCAGCTTGGAGTCAGGGGACGGAAACACCATATATTTT.

This rearrangement joins TRBV29-1 to TRBJ2-1; D unclear. There are 13 residues in the CDR3. Per the germline V gene, CDR1 is SQVTM and CDR2 is ANQGSEA. V lost 7 bases to trimming and J lost 4 bases, with 14 bases between them. Here the CDR3 DNA reads TGCAGCGCCGACTTCGCCTATTACAATGAGCAGTTCTTC. It encodes CSADFAYYNEQFF.

The chain joins TRBV6-5 to TRBJ1-2, with 9 positions matching TRBD1. The trim removed 4 bases at V and 3 bases at J, leaving 6 bases unmatched. Germline-derived CDR1 and CDR2 are MNHEY and SVGAGI. The CDR3 length is 15 residues. Here the CDR3 DNA reads TGTGCCAGCAGTTTTTCCCGACAGGGGGACTATGGCTACACCTTC. Residues: CASSFSRQGDYGYTF.

This chain connects TRBV4-3 to TRBJ1-6; TRBD1 matches at 9 bases. With V trimmed by 0 bases and J by 7 bases, 13 bases remained unmatched. This CDR3 has 19 amino acids. CDR1 is LGHNA and CDR2 is YSLEER in the germline V gene. CDR3 sequence: CASSQDSPGTGFYNSPLHF. The CDR3 DNA reads TGCGCCAGCAGCCAAGATAGCCCCGGGACAGGGTTTTACAATTCACCCCTCCACTTT.

The V and J genes are TRBV6-2 or TRBV6-3 and TRBJ2-5; 14 positions match TRBD2. The CDR3 has 15 amino acids. J lost 4 bases, V lost 5 bases, and 3 bases had no gene match. From germline, CDR1 is MNHEY and CDR2 SVGEGT. Written as DNA, the CDR3 is TGTGCCAGCAGTCAGACTAGCGGGAGGGCAGAGACCCAGTACTTC. It encodes CASSQTSGRAETQYF.

The chain carries TRBV29-1 and TRBJ1-1, with D tentatively TRBD1 (6 bases). The CDR3 extends over 12 amino acids. Germline lookup yields CDR1 SQVTM and CDR2 ANQGSEA. The V end was cut by 5 bases, the J end by 4 bases, with 11 bases between. The CDR3 DNA reads TGCAGCGTTAGGGTCAGGGGCACTGAAGCTTTCTTT. This codes for CSVRVRGTEAFF. Looking up the rest from reference TRBV29-1 and TRBJ1-1 gives the full variable domain: SAVISQKPSRDICQRGTSLTIQCQVDSQVTMMFWYRQQPGQSLTLIATANQGSEATYESGFVIDKFPISRPNLTFSTLTVSNMSPEDSSIYLCSVRVRGTEAFFGQGTRLTVV.